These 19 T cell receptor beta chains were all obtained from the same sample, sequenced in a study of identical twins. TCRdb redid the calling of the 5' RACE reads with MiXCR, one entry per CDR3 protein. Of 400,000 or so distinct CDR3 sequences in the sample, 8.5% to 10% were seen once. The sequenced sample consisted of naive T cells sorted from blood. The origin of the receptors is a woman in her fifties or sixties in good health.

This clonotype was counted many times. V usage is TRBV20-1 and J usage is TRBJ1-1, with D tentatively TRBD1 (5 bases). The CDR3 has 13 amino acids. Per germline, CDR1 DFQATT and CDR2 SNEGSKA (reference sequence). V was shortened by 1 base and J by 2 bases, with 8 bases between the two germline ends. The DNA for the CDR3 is TGCAGTGCTAGAGCGGGGGGAAACACTGAAGCTTTCTTT. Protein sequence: CSARAGGNTEAFF.

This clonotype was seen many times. The CDR3 is CSVALEREPIYEQYV. The CDR3 DNA sequence: TGCAGCGTCGCCCTTGAGCGGGAGCCCATCTACGAGCAGTACGTC. The chain links TRBV29-1 to TRBJ2-7; 8 nucleotides match TRBD2. V shed 6 bases, J shed 3 bases, and the junction held 13 bases outside the gene matches. The CDR3 spans 15 residues. Per the germline V gene, CDR1 is SQVTM and CDR2 is ANQGSEA.

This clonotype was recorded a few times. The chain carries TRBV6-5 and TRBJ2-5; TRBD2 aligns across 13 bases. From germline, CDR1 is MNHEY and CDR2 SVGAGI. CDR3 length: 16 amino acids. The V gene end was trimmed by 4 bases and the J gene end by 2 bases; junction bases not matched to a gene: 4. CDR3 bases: TGTGCCAGCAGTTTTCTGACTAGCGGGAGGCAAGAGACCCAGTACTTC. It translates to CASSFLTSGRQETQYF.

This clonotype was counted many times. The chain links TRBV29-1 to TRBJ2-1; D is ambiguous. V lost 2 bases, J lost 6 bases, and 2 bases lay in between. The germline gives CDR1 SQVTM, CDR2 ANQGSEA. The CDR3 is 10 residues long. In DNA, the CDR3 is TGCAGCGTTGAAATCAATGAGCAGTTCTTC. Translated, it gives CSVEINEQFF.

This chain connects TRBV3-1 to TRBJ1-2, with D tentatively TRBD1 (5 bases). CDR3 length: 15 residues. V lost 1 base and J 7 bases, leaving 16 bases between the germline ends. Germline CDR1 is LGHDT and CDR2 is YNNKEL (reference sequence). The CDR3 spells CASSQAAAGLGGYTF. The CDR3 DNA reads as TGTGCCAGCAGCCAAGCAGCTGCGGGGCTCGGTGGCTACACCTTC.

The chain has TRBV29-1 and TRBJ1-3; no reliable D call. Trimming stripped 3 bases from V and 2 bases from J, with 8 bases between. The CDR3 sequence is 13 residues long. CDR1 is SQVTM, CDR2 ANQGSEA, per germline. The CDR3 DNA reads TGCAGCGTTGACCAGAGGACTGGAAACACCATATATTTT. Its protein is CSVDQRTGNTIYF.

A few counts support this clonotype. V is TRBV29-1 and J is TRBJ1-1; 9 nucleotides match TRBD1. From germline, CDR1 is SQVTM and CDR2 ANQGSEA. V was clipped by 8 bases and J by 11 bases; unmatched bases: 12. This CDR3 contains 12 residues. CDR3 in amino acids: CSPRTTGGSAFF. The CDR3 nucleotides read TGCAGCCCAAGAACAACAGGGGGCTCCGCTTTCTTT.

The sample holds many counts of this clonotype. CDR3: CSAQRDREAFF. CDR3 DNA sequence: TGCAGTGCTCAACGGGACAGGGAAGCTTTCTTT. This chain uses TRBV20-1 with TRBJ1-1, with TRBD1 matching 8 bases. This CDR3 contains 11 residues. CDR1 is DFQATT, CDR2 SNEGSKA, per germline (reference sequence). Trimming took 5 bases from V and 8 from J; bases not matched to a gene: 4.

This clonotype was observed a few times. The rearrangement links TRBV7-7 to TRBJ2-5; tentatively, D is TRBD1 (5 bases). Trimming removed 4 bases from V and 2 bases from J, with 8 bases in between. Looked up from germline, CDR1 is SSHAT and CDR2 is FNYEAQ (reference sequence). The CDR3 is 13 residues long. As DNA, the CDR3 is TGTGCCAGCAGCTGGAAGGGGCAAGAGACCCAGTACTTC. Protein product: CASSWKGQETQYF.

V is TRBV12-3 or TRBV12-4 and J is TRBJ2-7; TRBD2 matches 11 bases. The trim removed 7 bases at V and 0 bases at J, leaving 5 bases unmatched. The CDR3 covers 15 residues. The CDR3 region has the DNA TGTGCCAGCACCTCCGGGACTAGCGGCTCCTACGAGCAGTACTTC. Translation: CASTSGTSGSYEQYF.

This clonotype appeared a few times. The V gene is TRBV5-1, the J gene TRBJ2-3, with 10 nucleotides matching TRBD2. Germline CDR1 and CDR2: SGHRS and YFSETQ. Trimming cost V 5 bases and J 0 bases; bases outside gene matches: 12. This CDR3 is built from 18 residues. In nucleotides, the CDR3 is TGCGCCAGCAGTGGGGCTAGCGGGAGAAGGGCTAGCACAGATACGCAGTATTTT. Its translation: CASSGASGRRASTDTQYF.

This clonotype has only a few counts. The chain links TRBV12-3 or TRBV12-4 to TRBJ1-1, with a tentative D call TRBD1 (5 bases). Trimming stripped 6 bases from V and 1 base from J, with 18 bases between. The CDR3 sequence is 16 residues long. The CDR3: CASSFYIGGTNTEAFF. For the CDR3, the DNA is TGTGCCAGCAGCTTCTATATCGGGGGTACGAACACTGAAGCTTTCTTT.

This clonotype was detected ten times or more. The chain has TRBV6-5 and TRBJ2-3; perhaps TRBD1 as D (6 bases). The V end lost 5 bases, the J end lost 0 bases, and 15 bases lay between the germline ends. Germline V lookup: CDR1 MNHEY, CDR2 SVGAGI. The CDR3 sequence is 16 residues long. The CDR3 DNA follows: TGTGCCAGCAGTCTGACAGGTGCCGCAAGCACAGATACGCAGTATTTT. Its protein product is CASSLTGAASTDTQYF.

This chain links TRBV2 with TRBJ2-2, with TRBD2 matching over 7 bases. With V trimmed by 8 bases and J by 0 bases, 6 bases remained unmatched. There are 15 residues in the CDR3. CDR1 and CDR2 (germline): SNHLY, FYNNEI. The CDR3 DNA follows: TGTGCCAGCGGGGGGGAGGTCCCGAACACCGGGGAGCTGTTTTTT. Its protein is CASGGEVPNTGELFF.

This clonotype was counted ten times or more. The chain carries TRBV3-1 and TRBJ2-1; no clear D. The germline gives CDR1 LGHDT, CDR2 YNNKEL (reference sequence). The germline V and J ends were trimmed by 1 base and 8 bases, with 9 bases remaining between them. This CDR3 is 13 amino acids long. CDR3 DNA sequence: TGTGCCAGCAGCCAAGTTTACGTTGATGAGCAGTTCTTC. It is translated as CASSQVYVDEQFF.

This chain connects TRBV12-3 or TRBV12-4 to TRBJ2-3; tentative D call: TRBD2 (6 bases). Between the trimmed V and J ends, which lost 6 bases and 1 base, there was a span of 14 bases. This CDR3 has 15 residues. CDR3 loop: CASSLSGFRTDTQYF. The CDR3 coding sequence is TGTGCCAGCAGCCTTAGCGGATTCCGCACAGATACGCAGTATTTT.

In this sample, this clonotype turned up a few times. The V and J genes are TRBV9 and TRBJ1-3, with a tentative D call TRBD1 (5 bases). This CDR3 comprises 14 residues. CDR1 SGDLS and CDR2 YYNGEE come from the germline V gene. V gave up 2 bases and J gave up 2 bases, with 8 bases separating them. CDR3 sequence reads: CASSVEGAGNTIYF. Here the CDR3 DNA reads TGTGCCAGCAGCGTTGAAGGGGCTGGAAACACCATATATTTT. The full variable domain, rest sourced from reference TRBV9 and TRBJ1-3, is DSGVTQTPKHLITATGQRVTLRCSPRSGDLSVYWYQQSLDQGLQFLIQYYNGEERAKGNILERFSAQQFPDLHSELNLSSLELGDSALYFCASSVEGAGNTIYFGEGSWLTVV.

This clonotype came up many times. The CDR3 sequence is CASSYGGRAGELFF. In nucleotides, the CDR3 is TGTGCCAGCAGTTACGGGGGGAGGGCCGGGGAGCTGTTTTTT. J is TRBJ2-2 and V is TRBV6-6; 7 positions match TRBD2. Trimming removed 2 bases from V and 6 bases from J; junction bases left unmatched: 3. CDR1 and CDR2 (germline): MNHNY, SVGAGI (reference sequence). The CDR3 has 14 amino acids.

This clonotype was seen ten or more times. CDR3 residues: CASSSGTQPLNEQFF. Here the CDR3 DNA reads TGCGCCAGCAGCTCCGGGACTCAACCTCTGAATGAGCAGTTCTTC. V and J are TRBV5-1 and TRBJ2-1; D possibly corresponds to TRBD2 (6 bases). CDR3 size: 15 residues. Between the trimmed V and J ends, which lost 3 bases and 7 bases, there was a span of 17 bases. In germline, CDR1 is SGHRS, CDR2 YFSETQ.